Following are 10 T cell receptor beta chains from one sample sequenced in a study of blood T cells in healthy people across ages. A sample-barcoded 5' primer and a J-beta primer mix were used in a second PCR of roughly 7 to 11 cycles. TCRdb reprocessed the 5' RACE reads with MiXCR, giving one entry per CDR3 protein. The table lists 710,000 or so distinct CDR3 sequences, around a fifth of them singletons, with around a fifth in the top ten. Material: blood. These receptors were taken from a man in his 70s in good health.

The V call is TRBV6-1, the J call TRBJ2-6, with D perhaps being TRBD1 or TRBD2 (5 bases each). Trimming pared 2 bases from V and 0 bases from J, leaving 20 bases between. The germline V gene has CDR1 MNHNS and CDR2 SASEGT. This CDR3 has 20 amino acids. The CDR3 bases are TGTGCCAGCAGTGAACACCCCGTGGGGGTGCTGGCCTCTGGGGCCAACGTCCTGACTTTC. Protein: CASSEHPVGVLASGANVLTF.

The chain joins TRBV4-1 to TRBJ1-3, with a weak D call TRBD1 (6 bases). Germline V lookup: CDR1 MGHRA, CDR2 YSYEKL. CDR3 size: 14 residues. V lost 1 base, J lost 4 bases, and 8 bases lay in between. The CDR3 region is CASSQGTVGNTIYF. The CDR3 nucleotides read TGCGCCAGCAGCCAAGGGACAGTGGGAAACACCATATATTTT.

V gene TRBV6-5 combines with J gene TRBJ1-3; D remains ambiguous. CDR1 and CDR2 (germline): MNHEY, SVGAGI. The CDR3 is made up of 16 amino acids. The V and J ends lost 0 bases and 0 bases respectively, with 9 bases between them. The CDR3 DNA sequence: TGTGCCAGCAGTTACTCGATTCTCCCCTCTGGAAACACCATATATTTT. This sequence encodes CASSYSILPSGNTIYF.

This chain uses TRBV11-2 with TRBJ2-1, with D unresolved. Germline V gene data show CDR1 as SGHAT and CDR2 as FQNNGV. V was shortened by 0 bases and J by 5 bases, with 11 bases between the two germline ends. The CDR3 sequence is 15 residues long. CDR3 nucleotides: TGTGCCAGCAGCTTAGACCGAATAACGGACAATGAGCAGTTCTTC. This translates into CASSLDRITDNEQFF.

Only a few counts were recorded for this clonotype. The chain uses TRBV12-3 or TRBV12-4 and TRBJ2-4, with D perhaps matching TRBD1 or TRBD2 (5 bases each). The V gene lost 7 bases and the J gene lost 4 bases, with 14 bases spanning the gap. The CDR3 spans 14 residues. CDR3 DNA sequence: TGTGCCAGCACCCTTGAGGGGCGAAAAAACATTCAGTACTTC. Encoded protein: CASTLEGRKNIQYF.

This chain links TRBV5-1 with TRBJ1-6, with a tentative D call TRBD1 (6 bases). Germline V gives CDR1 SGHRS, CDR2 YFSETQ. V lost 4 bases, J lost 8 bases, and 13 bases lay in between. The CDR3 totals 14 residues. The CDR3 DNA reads TGCGCCAGCAGCGCCGGACAGAATTATTCACCCCTCCACTTT. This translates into CASSAGQNYSPLHF. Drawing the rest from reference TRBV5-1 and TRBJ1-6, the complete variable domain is KAGVTQTPRYLIKTRGQQVTLSCSPISGHRSVSWYQQTPGQGLQFLFEYFSETQRNKGNFPGRFSGRQFSNSRSEMNVSTLELGDSALYLCASSAGQNYSPLHFGNGTRLTVT.

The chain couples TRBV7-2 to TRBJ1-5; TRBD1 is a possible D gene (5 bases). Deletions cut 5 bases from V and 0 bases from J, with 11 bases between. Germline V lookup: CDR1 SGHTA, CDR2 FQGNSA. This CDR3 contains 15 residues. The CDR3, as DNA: TGTGCCAGCAGCCGAGTAGGGGATAGCAATCAGCCCCAGCATTTT. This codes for CASSRVGDSNQPQHF.

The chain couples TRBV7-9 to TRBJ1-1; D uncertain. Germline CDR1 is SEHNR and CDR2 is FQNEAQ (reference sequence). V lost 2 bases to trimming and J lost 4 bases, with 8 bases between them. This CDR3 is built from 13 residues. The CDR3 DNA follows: TGTGCCAGCAGCTTAATCGAGGGCACTGAAGCTTTCTTT. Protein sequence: CASSLIEGTEAFF.

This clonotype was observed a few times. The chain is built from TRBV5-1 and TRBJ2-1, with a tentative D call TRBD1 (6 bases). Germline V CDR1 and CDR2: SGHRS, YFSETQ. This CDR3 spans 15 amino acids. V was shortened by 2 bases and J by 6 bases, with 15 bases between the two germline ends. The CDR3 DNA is TGCGCCAGCAGCTTAGAGGGTCTAGGGGGCAATGAGCAGTTCTTC. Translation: CASSLEGLGGNEQFF.

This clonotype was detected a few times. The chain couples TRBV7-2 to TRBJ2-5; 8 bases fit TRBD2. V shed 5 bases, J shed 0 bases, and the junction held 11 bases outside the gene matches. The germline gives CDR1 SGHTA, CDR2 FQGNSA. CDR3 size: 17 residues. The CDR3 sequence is CASSPGFLAGHQETQYF. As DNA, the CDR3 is TGTGCCAGCAGCCCCGGTTTTCTAGCGGGCCACCAAGAGACCCAGTACTTC.